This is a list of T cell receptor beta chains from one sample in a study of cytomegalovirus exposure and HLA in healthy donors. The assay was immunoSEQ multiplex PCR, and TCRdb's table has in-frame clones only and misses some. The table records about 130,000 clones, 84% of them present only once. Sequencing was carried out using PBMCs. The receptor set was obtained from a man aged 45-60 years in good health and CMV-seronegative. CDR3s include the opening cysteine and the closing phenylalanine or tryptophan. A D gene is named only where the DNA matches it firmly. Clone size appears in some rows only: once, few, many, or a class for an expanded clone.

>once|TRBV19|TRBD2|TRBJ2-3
TGTGCCAGTAGTTTGACTAGCGGCACAGATACGCAGTATTTT
CASSLTSGTDTQYF
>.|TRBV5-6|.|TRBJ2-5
TGTGCCAGCAGCTTACCAGGGTTGGAAGAGACCCAGTACTTC
CASSLPGLEETQYF
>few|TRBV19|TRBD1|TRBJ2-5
TGTAGGATGGCCAGGGGGCTAGAGACCCAGTACTTC
CRMARGLETQYF
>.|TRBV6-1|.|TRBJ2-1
TGTGCCAGCAGCCCACTCACAGGGAACAATGAGCAGTTCTTC
CASSPLTGNNEQFF
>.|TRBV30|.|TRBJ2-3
TGTGCCTGGAGTTCGGGGAGCACTAGCACAGATACGCAGTATTTT
CAWSSGSTSTDTQYF
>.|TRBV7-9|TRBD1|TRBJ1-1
TGTTCCAGCAGCTTTGGGACAGGGGAAGCTTTCTTT
CSSSFGTGEAFF
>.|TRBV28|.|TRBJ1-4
TGTGCCAGCAAGGGGCCCATGGCTGAAAAACTGTTTTTT
CASKGPMAEKLFF
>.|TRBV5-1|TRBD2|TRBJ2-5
TGCGCCAGCAGCCCGGGACTAGCGGGGGCGTACCAAGAGACCCAGTACTTC
CASSPGLAGAYQETQYF
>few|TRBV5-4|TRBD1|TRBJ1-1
TGTGCCAGCAGCAAGGGACAGGGGACTGAAGCTTTCTTT
CASSKGQGTEAFF
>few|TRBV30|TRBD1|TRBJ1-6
TGTGCCTGCAAGACAGGGGAGGGTTCACCCCTCCACTTT
CACKTGEGSPLHF
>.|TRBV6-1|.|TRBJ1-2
TGTGCCAGCAGTGAAAGAGGAAAGGGAGGGTATGGCTACACCTTC
CASSERGKGGYGYTF
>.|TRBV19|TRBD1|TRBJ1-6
TGTGCCAGTAGTGTCGCCGGGACAGGGTATTCACCCCTCCACTTT
CASSVAGTGYSPLHF
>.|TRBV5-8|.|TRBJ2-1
TGTGCCAGCAGCTTAAACCCCAGCTCCTACAATGAGCAGTTCTTC
CASSLNPSSYNEQFF
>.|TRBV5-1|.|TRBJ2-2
TGCGCCAGCAGCTACGAAAAGACATACACCGGGGAGCTGTTTTTT
CASSYEKTYTGELFF
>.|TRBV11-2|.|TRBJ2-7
TGTGCCAGCAGCCTAGGGGCATCTTCCTACGAGCAGTACTTC
CASSLGASSYEQYF
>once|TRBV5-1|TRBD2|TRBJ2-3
TGCGCCAGCAGCTCGACCGGACGGGGGGGAGATACGCAGTATTTT
CASSSTGRGGDTQYF
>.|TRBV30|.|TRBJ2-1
TGTGCCTGGAGTGTTGCCGGGAGTGAGCAGTTCTTC
CAWSVAGSEQFF
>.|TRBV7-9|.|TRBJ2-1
TGTGCCAGCAGCTTAGGCCGGGGCTCCTACAATGAGCAGTTCTTC
CASSLGRGSYNEQFF
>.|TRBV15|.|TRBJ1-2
TGTGCCACCAGCAGAGACCACGGCTATGGCTACACCTTC
CATSRDHGYGYTF
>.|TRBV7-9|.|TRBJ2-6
TGTGCCAGCGGCTCCAGACGGGGTGGGGCCAACGTCCTGACTTTC
CASGSRRGGANVLTF
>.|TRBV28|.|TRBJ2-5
TGTGCCAGCAGTGTCACAGGGCCCAGCCAAGAGACCCAGTACTTC
CASSVTGPSQETQYF
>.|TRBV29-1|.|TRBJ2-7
TGCAGCGTCAGGATGGGGGGCTCCTACGAGCAGTACTTC
CSVRMGGSYEQYF
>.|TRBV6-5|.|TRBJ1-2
TGTGCCAGCAGGGGGCCGTACTATGGCTACACCTTC
CASRGPYYGYTF
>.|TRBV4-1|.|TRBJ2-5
TGCGCCAGCAGCCACAAACACCGGGACACAGAGACCCAGTACTTC
CASSHKHRDTETQYF
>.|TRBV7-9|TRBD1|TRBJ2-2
TGTGCCAGCAGCTTAAGGACAGGGGGCCCACGGGAGCTGTTTTTT
CASSLRTGGPRELFF
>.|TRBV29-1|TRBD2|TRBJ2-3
TGCAGCGCCCCTAGCGGGGCCCAGGTTGGCACAGATACGCAGTATTTT
CSAPSGAQVGTDTQYF
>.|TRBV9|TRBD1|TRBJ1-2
TGTGCCAGCGGGACGGGACAGGGGAGCGGCTACACCTTC
CASGTGQGSGYTF
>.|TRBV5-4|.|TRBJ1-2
TGTGCCAGCAGCTTGGTGGGGGGTCCCTATGGCTACACCTTC
CASSLVGGPYGYTF
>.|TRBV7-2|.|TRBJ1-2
TGTGCCAGCAGCTTGTTAGGGGGAACTTATGGCTACACCTTC
CASSLLGGTYGYTF
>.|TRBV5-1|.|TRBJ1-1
TGCGCCAGCAGCACCCGAACCCAGACTCCGAACACTGAAGCTTTCTTT
CASSTRTQTPNTEAFF
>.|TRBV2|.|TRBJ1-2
TGTGCCTCAAACGGGGGCCGAGGACTAGGCGGCTACACCTTC
CASNGGRGLGGYTF
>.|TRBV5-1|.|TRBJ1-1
TGCGCCAGCAGCTTTGGGCCCGGGGGGAGTTCTGAAGCTTTCTTT
CASSFGPGGSSEAFF
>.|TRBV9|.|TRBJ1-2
TGTGCCAGCAGCAAACCCGGGACAACTAACTATGGCTACACCTTC
CASSKPGTTNYGYTF
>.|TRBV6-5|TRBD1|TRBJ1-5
TGTGCCAGCAGCCAAGGGACAGATAGCAATCAGCCCCAGCATTTT
CASSQGTDSNQPQHF
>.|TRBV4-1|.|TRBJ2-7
TGCGCCAGCAGCCAATTTGAACTAGCAACCTACGAGCAGTACTTC
CASSQFELATYEQYF
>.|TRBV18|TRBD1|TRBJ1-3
TGTGCCAGCTCACCGGACAGGGGAAACACCATATATTTT
CASSPDRGNTIYF
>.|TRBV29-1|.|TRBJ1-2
TGCAGCGTTGGGAAGGAGCGGAGCGGCTACACCTTC
CSVGKERSGYTF
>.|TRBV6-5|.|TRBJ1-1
TGTGCCAGCAGTTACTCGATGGGCAGCATGAACACTGAAGCTTTCTTT
CASSYSMGSMNTEAFF
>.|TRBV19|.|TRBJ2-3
TGTGCCAGTAGGCAGATGTCTAGCACAGATACGCAGTATTTT
CASRQMSSTDTQYF
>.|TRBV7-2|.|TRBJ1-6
TGTGCCAGCAGAGTACAGCACTCTTCACCCCTCCACTTT
CASRVQHSSPLHF
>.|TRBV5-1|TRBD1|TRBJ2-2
TGCGCCAGCAGCTTGCGGGGACAGGGGGACACCGGGGAGCTGTTTTTT
CASSLRGQGDTGELFF
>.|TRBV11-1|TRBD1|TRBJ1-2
TGTGCCAGCAGCTTAGGTTCGGGACAGACCGCTTATGGCTACACCTTC
CASSLGSGQTAYGYTF
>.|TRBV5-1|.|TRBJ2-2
TGCGCCAGCAGCGATCAGGCGAACACCGGGGAGCTGTTTTTT
CASSDQANTGELFF
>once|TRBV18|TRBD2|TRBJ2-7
TGTGCCAGCTCACCGGGGGGGAACGGCTACGAGCAGTACTTC
CASSPGGNGYEQYF
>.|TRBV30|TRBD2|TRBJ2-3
TGTGCCTGGACCCGCCTAGCGGGTACAGATACGCAGTATTTT
CAWTRLAGTDTQYF
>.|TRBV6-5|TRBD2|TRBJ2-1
TGTGCCAGCAGTTACTTGACTAGCGGGACCTACAATGAGCAGTTCTTC
CASSYLTSGTYNEQFF
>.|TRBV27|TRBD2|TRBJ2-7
TGTGCCAGCAGAGCGGGGAAAGGGGAGCAGTACTTC
CASRAGKGEQYF
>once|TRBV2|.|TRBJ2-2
TGTGCCAGCAGTGAGGAGTTAGGTACCGGGGAGCTGTTTTTT
CASSEELGTGELFF
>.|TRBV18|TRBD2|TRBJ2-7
TGTGCCAGCTCACCACCATCTAGCGGGGGTTACGAGCAGTACTTC
CASSPPSSGGYEQYF
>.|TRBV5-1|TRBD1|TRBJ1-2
TGCGCCAGCACCAGAGGACAGGGAAGCTATGGCTACACCTTC
CASTRGQGSYGYTF
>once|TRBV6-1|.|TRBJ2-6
TGTGCCAGCAGTGAAGCGAGCCTGAGGGGGGCCAACGTCCTGACTTTC
CASSEASLRGANVLTF